Below are 14 T cell receptor beta chains sequenced from a single sample in a study of regulatory T cells in long-lasting Graves disease. Arm-PCR of CDR3 regions with iRepertoire HTBI primers generated TCR beta libraries. TCRdb ran MiXCR on the multiplex PCR reads and lists one entry per CDR3 protein. The sample consists of 600,000 to 650,000 distinct CDR3 sequences, about 16% of them appearing once. Time point meaning: newly diagnosed GD, antithyroid drugs for less than 3 months. PBMCs provided the RNA from which the TCR library was made. These sequences were also reported in another study, on T cells in Graves' hyperthyroidism and ophthalmopathy.

The sequenced sample was peripheral blood mononuclear cells (PBMCs), obtained at new diagnosis, from a patient treated with antithyroid drugs. These receptor sequences come from a woman under 40 with Graves disease.

This clonotype has just a few counts. V usage is TRBV3-1 and J usage is TRBJ2-2; 7 bases fit TRBD2. Germline-derived CDR1 and CDR2 are LGHDT and YNNKEL (reference sequence). Losses at the gene ends were 4 bases for V and 5 bases for J; bases not matched to a gene: 13. The CDR3 has 17 residues. In nucleotides, the CDR3 is TGTGCCAGCAGCCCAACCCCTCTGGGGGGAGGGACCGGGGAGCTGTTTTTT. Its protein is CASSPTPLGGGTGELFF.

This clonotype appeared many times. J is TRBJ1-5 and V is TRBV20-1; D unresolved. The CDR3 contains 16 residues. V was clipped by 0 bases and J by 3 bases, with 15 bases between them. In germline, CDR1 is DFQATT, CDR2 SNEGSKA (reference sequence). The CDR3 is CSARDSGPALNQPQHF. Written as DNA, the CDR3 is TGCAGTGCTAGAGATTCAGGCCCCGCCCTCAATCAGCCCCAGCATTTT.

This clonotype occurred many times. The CDR3: CASSSSVDTQYF. CDR3 sequence (DNA): TGTGCCAGCAGCTCTTCAGTAGATACGCAGTATTTT. This chain joins TRBV27 and TRBJ2-3; D remains unclear. Germline V gene sequence: CDR1 MNHEY, CDR2 SMNVEV (reference sequence). The CDR3 runs to 12 residues. V lost 6 bases and J lost 5, with 9 bases in between.

This clonotype occurred many times. This chain connects TRBV19 to TRBJ1-5, with D possibly TRBD1 on 6 matching bases. This CDR3 is 18 amino acids long. The V gene's germline CDR1 is LNHDA and CDR2 SQIVND (reference sequence). V lost 7 bases and J 1 base, leaving 23 bases between the germline ends. Here the CDR3 DNA reads TGTGCCAGTAAGGGGGAAGGTGAGGGGCTTGTGAGCAATCAGCCCCAGCATTTT. Protein sequence: CASKGEGEGLVSNQPQHF.

At least ten counts were recorded for this clonotype. The gene calls are TRBV19 and TRBJ1-1; unclear D gene. The V and J ends lost 5 bases and 3 bases respectively, with 22 bases between them. This CDR3 is 17 amino acids long. Germline V gene data show CDR1 as LNHDA and CDR2 as SQIVND (reference sequence). CDR3 bases: TGTGCCAGTAGTCTCCGCCCCGAGGTGGCAGGCGACACTGAAGCTTTCTTT. Amino acid sequence: CASSLRPEVAGDTEAFF. The whole variable domain, filled in from reference TRBV19 and TRBJ1-1, reads DGGITQSPKYLFRKEGQNVTLSCEQNLNHDAMYWYRQDPGQGLRLIYYSQIVNDFQKGDIAEGYSVSREKKESFPLTVTSAQKNPTAFYLCASSLRPEVAGDTEAFFGQGTRLTVV.

This clonotype was observed a few times. V usage is TRBV4-1 and J usage is TRBJ2-7; no firm D call. V was clipped by 1 base and J by 2 bases, with 18 bases between them. CDR3 length: 17 amino acids. CDR1 and CDR2 from the germline V gene are MGHRA and YSYEKL. In DNA form, the CDR3 reads TGCGCCAGCAGCCAAGGGGGTGGCTTGGCCACTCCCTACGAGCAGTACTTC. Its translation is CASSQGGGLATPYEQYF.

At least ten counts were recorded for this clonotype. The V call is TRBV3-1, the J call TRBJ2-2; D remains ambiguous. Trimming stripped 1 base from V and 6 bases from J, with 9 bases between. CDR3 size: 14 residues. Germline V gene sequence: CDR1 LGHDT, CDR2 YNNKEL (reference sequence). CDR3 DNA sequence: TGTGCCAGCAGCCAAGGAGGAAGGTCCGGGGAGCTGTTTTTT. Translation gives CASSQGGRSGELFF. The entire variable domain, with the rest obtained from reference TRBV3-1 and TRBJ2-2, is as follows: DTAVSQTPKYLVTQMGNDKSIKCEQNLGHDTMYWYKQDSKKFLKIMFSYNNKELIINETVPNRFSPKSPDKAHLNLHINSLELGDSAVYFCASSQGGRSGELFFGEGSRLTVL.

This clonotype was seen more than once but under ten times. This chain uses TRBV28 with TRBJ2-7, with 9 nucleotides matching TRBD2. Germline loops: CDR1 MDHEN, CDR2 SYDVKM. After removal of 6 bases from V and 4 bases from J, the junction contained 19 bases not matched to a gene. The CDR3 contains 18 residues. The CDR3 DNA follows: TGTGCCAGCAGCCGACGCGGCAAAAGCGGGAGGACGGGATACGAGCAGTACTTC. It codes for CASSRRGKSGRTGYEQYF.

This clonotype was observed at least ten times. The V and J genes are TRBV27 and TRBJ2-1; 8 bases are shared with TRBD2. After removal of 10 bases from V and 6 bases from J, the junction contained 11 bases not matched to a gene. This CDR3 comprises 14 residues. Looked up from germline, CDR1 is MNHEY and CDR2 is SMNVEV (reference sequence). CDR3 protein: CATGRVSRPNEQFF. Written as DNA, the CDR3 is TGTGCCACCGGGAGGGTGAGTCGCCCCAATGAGCAGTTCTTC.

This rearrangement joins TRBV28 to TRBJ1-4; no reliable D call. This CDR3 has 17 residues. Germline V gives CDR1 MDHEN, CDR2 SYDVKM. V was cut by 2 bases and J by 0 bases, with 13 bases left in between. In DNA form, the CDR3 reads TGTGCCAGCAGTTTACGCCCCCCGATTGCAACTAATGAAAAACTGTTTTTT. The encoded protein is CASSLRPPIATNEKLFF.

This clonotype has only a few counts. This chain connects TRBV6-1 to TRBJ1-4; D unresolved. CDR1 and CDR2 (germline): MNHNS, SASEGT. The CDR3 sequence is 14 residues long. Trimming cost V 4 bases and J 4 bases, with 10 bases left between them. In DNA form, the CDR3 reads TGTGCCAGCAGTGCTTACCTGAGTAATGAAAAACTGTTTTTT. This encodes CASSAYLSNEKLFF.

The CDR3 DNA follows: TGCGCCAGCAGCTTGGCGGGACTAGCGGTATTCAATGAGCAGTTCTTC. This gives the protein CASSLAGLAVFNEQFF. This chain links TRBV5-1 with TRBJ2-1; 11 nucleotides match TRBD2. This CDR3 comprises 16 residues. V shed 0 bases and J 6 bases; nucleotides not matched to a gene: 5. CDR1 and CDR2 (germline): SGHRS, YFSETQ.

Ten or more counts support this clonotype. DNA for the CDR3: TGTGCCAGCACCATGATCGAGACTAGCTATTACAATGAGCAGTTCTTC. This gives the protein CASTMIETSYYNEQFF. This chain connects TRBV6-1 to TRBJ2-1; 7 bases are shared with TRBD2. Germline CDR1 and CDR2: MNHNS and SASEGT. The length of the CDR3 is 16 residues. V dropped 7 bases and J dropped 4; count of bases not matched to a gene: 13.

This clonotype has at least ten counts. The rearrangement joins TRBV20-1 to TRBJ2-3, with 16 positions matching TRBD2. Germline lookup yields CDR1 DFQATT and CDR2 SNEGSKA (reference sequence). This CDR3 is built from 16 residues. V lost 5 bases and J lost 8; bases outside the gene matches: 10. CDR3 residues: CSAVGTSGRAQVTQYF. In DNA, the CDR3 is TGCAGTGCTGTCGGGACTAGCGGGAGGGCCCAGGTTACGCAGTATTTT.